This TCR beta chain was captured by sequencing in a study of regulatory T cells in long-lasting Graves disease. General study points: TCR diversity was lower in persistent Graves' patients than in newly diagnosed ones.

CDR1 is GTSNPN and CDR2 is SVGIG in the germline V gene (reference sequence). V shed 2 bases and J shed 6 bases, with 10 bases lying between them. This CDR3 is 12 amino acids long. Described time point: newly diagnosed GD, antithyroid drugs for less than 3 months. Construction of the TCR library relied on RNA isolated from PBMCs. Patients came from an endocrinology department in Xi'an, China. This clonotype was recorded at least ten times. Its antigen remains unknown. The TCR beta library used iRepertoire HTBI primers with Arm-PCR amplification of CDR3. TCRdb called the multiplex PCR reads again in MiXCR, with one record for every CDR3 protein. The top ten clones hold roughly 23% of a sample with 400,000 to 500,000 distinct CDR3 sequences, about 15% of them seen once. The sample was also reused in another study, on T cells in Graves' hyperthyroidism and ophthalmopathy. From that paper: The diagnostic basis comprised clinical symptoms, serum thyroxine and TRAb, thyroid ultrasound and orbital computed tomography.

The rearrangement links TRBV30 to TRBJ1-2; D not resolved. Here the sequenced sample was peripheral blood mononuclear cells (PBMCs), taken at new diagnosis, from a patient treated with antithyroid drugs. This sequence was found in a woman aged 18-29 years with Graves disease. The DNA for the CDR3 is TGTGCCTGGAGTACCCAGGATAATGGCTACACCTTC. Protein sequence: CAWSTQDNGYTF.